This note documents a single TCR beta chain sequence. What it binds is unknown. The CDR3 sequence is 16 residues long. Germline V gene data show CDR1 as MNHNS and CDR2 as SASEGT. V dropped 6 bases and J dropped 2 bases, with 17 bases sitting between them. These data come from a study of vaccination and CD4 T cells after COVID-19. Study-wide background: Six males and four females, two of them Hispanic, were enrolled as convalescents. The cells were exposed to overlapping spike peptides originating from SARS-CoV-2, HCoV-NL63, HCoV-OC43 and HCoV-229E for stimulation.

The Oncomine TCR Beta short-read assay sequenced DNA from cultured CD4+ T cells. TCRdb independently ran MiXCR on the PCR reads; one entry per CDR3 protein. The sample gives about 13,000 distinct CDR3 sequences, roughly 37% of which show up once; 12% is in the top ten. Study findings and constraints: Nearly all convalescent vaccine-specific clones, 304 of 307, recognized only SARS-CoV-2 spike. For convalescent patients, a median roughly 87% of reactive clones surfaced exclusively after vaccination.

Sample treatment: approximately 10-day PBMC culture with coronavirus spike peptide pools or control peptides (ViraFEST assay). The chain employs TRBV6-1 and TRBJ1-5, with no clear D. This TCR derives from a human donor who had recovered from COVID-19. The sequenced sample was CD4+ T cells from blood, cultured in vitro. The CDR3 bases are TGTGCCAGCAGACCTAGTGGGTATAGGGGCAATCAGCCCCAGCATTTT. As protein: CASRPSGYRGNQPQHF.